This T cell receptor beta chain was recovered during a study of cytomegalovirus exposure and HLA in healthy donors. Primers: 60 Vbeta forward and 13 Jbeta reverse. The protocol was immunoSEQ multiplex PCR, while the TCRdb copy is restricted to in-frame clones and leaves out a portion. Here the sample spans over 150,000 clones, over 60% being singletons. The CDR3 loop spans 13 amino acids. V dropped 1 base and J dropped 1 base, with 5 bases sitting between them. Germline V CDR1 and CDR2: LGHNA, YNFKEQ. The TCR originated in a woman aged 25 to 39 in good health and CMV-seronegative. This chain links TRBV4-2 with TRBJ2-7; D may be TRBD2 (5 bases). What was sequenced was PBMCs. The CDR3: CASSQAGSYEQYF. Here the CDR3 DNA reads TGTGCCAGCAGCCAAGCGGGGTCCTACGAGCAGTACTTC.